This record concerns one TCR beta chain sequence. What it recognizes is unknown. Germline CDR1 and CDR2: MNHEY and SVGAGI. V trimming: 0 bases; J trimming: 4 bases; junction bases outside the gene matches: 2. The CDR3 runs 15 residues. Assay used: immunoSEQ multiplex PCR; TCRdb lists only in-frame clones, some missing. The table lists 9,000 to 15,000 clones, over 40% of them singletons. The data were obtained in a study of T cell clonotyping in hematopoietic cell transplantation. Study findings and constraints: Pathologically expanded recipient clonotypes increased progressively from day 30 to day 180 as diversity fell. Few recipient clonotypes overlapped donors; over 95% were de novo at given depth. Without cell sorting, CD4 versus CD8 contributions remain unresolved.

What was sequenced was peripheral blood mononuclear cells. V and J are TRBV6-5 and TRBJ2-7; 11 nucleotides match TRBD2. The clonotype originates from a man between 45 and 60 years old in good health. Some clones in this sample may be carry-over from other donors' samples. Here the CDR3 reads CASSYSTSGTYEQYF. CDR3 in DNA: TGTGCCAGCAGTTACTCGACTAGCGGGACTTACGAGCAGTACTTC.